One sample yielded the 27 T cell receptor beta chains listed below, sequenced in a study of cytomegalovirus exposure and HLA in healthy donors. Some clones are missing from TCRdb's copy, which holds only in-frame ones; the method was immunoSEQ multiplex PCR. Here the sample spans about 73,000 clones, around 96% being singletons. Material: PBMCs. The receptor source for this set is a man aged 18 to 35 in good health and CMV-seronegative.

The chain has TRBV30 and TRBJ1-1, with D perhaps TRBD1 (6 bases). Germline loops: CDR1 GTSNPN, CDR2 SVGIG (reference sequence). Trimming removed 5 bases at V and 5 bases at J, with 12 bases between. The CDR3 consists of 12 residues. The CDR3 coding sequence is TGTGCCTGGCACAGGGTAGGAACTGAAGCTTTCTTT. Residues: CAWHRVGTEAFF.

The rearrangement uses TRBV27 and TRBJ1-1, with D unclear. CDR3 size: 14 residues. Germline loops: CDR1 MNHEY, CDR2 SMNVEV (reference sequence). The V end lost 7 bases, the J end lost 1 base, and 13 bases lay between the germline ends. The DNA for the CDR3 is TGTGCCAGCAATCGGGGTACAGAGAACACTGAAGCTTTCTTT. It translates to CASNRGTENTEAFF.

The chain employs TRBV6-6 and TRBJ1-1; no firm D call. V dropped 10 bases and J dropped 7 bases, with 10 bases sitting between them. There are 10 residues in the CDR3. Germline V gives CDR1 MNHNY, CDR2 SVGAGI (reference sequence). CDR3 in DNA: TGTGCCACTGCGGATAGTGAAGCTTTCTTT. It yields the protein CATADSEAFF.

The chain employs TRBV6-1 and TRBJ1-5; weak D call: TRBD1 (6 bases). The germline V gene encodes CDR1 MNHNS and CDR2 SASEGT. This CDR3 region has 16 residues. Trimming removed 4 bases at V and 7 bases at J, with 20 bases between. The CDR3 region is CASSVFPGQGHQPQHF. In DNA form, the CDR3 reads TGTGCCAGCAGTGTTTTCCCCGGGCAGGGGCACCAGCCCCAGCATTTT.

The V call is TRBV5-8, the J call TRBJ2-7; D possibly corresponds to TRBD1 (6 bases). Trimming removed 4 bases from V and 6 bases from J, with 11 bases in between. CDR3 length equals 12 residues. Germline V gene sequence: CDR1 SGHTS, CDR2 YDEGEE. The CDR3 protein is CASSIGTTEQYF. The CDR3 bases are TGTGCCAGCAGCATCGGGACAACCGAGCAGTACTTC.

The chain is built from TRBV19 and TRBJ1-5, with 8 nucleotides matching TRBD1. Germline-derived CDR1 and CDR2 are LNHDA and SQIVND (reference sequence). The CDR3 covers 16 residues. V lost 7 bases, J lost 5 bases, and 13 bases stayed unmatched. CDR3 in DNA: TGTGCCAGTATCGTCGCAGGGGGCTGGGGTGATCAGCCCCAGCATTTT. Its protein is CASIVAGGWGDQPQHF.

This rearrangement joins TRBV6-5 to TRBJ2-5, with 11 bases fitting TRBD1. The CDR3 covers 15 residues. After removal of 10 bases from V and 4 bases from J, the junction contained 11 bases not matched to a gene. Germline loops: CDR1 MNHEY, CDR2 SVGAGI. This CDR3 reads CATTPPGQGGETQYF. The CDR3 DNA sequence: TGTGCCACCACCCCTCCGGGACAGGGGGGAGAGACCCAGTACTTC.

J is TRBJ2-6 and V is TRBV27; D possibly corresponds to TRBD1 (5 bases). The germline V and J ends were trimmed by 0 bases and 4 bases, with 13 bases remaining between them. The CDR3 has 17 amino acids. Germline CDR1 is MNHEY and CDR2 is SMNVEV (reference sequence). This chain's CDR3 is CASSLSQGTTGANVLTF. CDR3 nucleotide sequence: TGTGCCAGCAGTTTATCGCAGGGAACGACGGGGGCCAACGTCCTGACTTTC.

V gene TRBV5-1 combines with J gene TRBJ1-4; weak D call: TRBD1 (5 bases). Germline lookup yields CDR1 SGHRS and CDR2 YFSETQ. V lost 1 base to trimming and J lost 8 bases, with 15 bases between them. The CDR3 spans 15 residues. The CDR3 protein is CASSLRGAGPEKLFF. The CDR3 DNA reads as TGCGCCAGCAGCTTGAGGGGTGCCGGACCCGAAAAACTGTTTTTT.

This chain links TRBV18 with TRBJ2-7; tentatively, D is TRBD1 (5 bases). CDR1 is KGHSH and CDR2 is LQKENI in the germline V gene. This CDR3 is built from 14 residues. V was shortened by 5 bases and J by 2 bases, with 13 bases between the two germline ends. As DNA, the CDR3 is TGTGCCAGCTCATTGGGGCAGGCCCCCTACGAGCAGTACTTC. Translating gives CASSLGQAPYEQYF.

The V gene is TRBV30, the J gene TRBJ2-3; 11 bases match TRBD2. In germline, CDR1 is GTSNPN, CDR2 SVGIG (reference sequence). This CDR3 has 18 residues. Trimming took 4 bases from V and 2 from J; bases not matched to a gene: 14. The CDR3 is CAWTRKGLAGRLTDTQYF. CDR3 sequence (DNA): TGTGCCTGGACCCGAAAAGGACTAGCGGGTCGACTCACAGATACGCAGTATTTT.

This rearrangement joins TRBV30 to TRBJ1-5; weak D call: TRBD1 (5 bases). V gave up 0 bases and J gave up 4 bases, with 13 bases separating them. The germline CDR1 and CDR2 sequences are GTSNPN and SVGIG (reference sequence). This CDR3 is built from 15 residues. The CDR3 sequence: CAWSVLGGGNQPQHF. The CDR3 DNA reads as TGTGCCTGGAGTGTACTCGGTGGGGGGAATCAGCCCCAGCATTTT.

The chain carries TRBV4-3 and TRBJ2-7; 7 positions match TRBD2. V lost 4 bases, J lost 0 bases, and 6 bases stayed unmatched. The CDR3 covers 15 residues. Looked up from germline, CDR1 is LGHNA and CDR2 is YSLEER. CDR3 protein: CASSRGAGSSYEQYF. In DNA, the CDR3 is TGCGCCAGCAGCCGAGGAGCGGGGAGCTCCTACGAGCAGTACTTC.

This chain uses TRBV5-1 with TRBJ2-3; possibly TRBD1 for D (5 bases). With 0 bases removed from V and 0 bases from J, the gap between germline ends came to 8 bases. Germline V CDR1 and CDR2: SGHRS, YFSETQ. This CDR3 spans 15 amino acids. DNA of the CDR3: TGCGCCAGCAGCTTGGAGGGGAAGAGCACAGATACGCAGTATTTT. Translating it yields CASSLEGKSTDTQYF.

This chain joins TRBV30 and TRBJ1-1; TRBD1 is a possible D gene (5 bases). CDR3 length equals 14 residues. Germline V CDR1 and CDR2: GTSNPN, SVGIG (reference sequence). Deletions cut 1 base from V and 7 bases from J, with 16 bases between. CDR3 amino acids: CAWSGGLWRYEAFF. The CDR3 region has the DNA TGTGCCTGGAGTGGGGGACTCTGGAGGTATGAAGCTTTCTTT.

This rearrangement joins TRBV2 to TRBJ2-7; 10 bases are a match to TRBD1. Trimming at V came to 6 bases and at J to 2 bases, leaving 7 bases not matched to a gene. CDR1 SNHLY and CDR2 FYNNEI come from the germline V gene. The CDR3 runs to 15 residues. Written as DNA, the CDR3 is TGTGCCAGCAGCGAGGGGACAGGGGACGCCTACGAGCAGTACTTC. The encoded protein is CASSEGTGDAYEQYF.

This clone was picked up one time. The genes are TRBV19 and TRBJ2-3, with D perhaps TRBD1 (6 bases). The CDR3 totals 15 residues. The V gene lost 3 bases and the J gene lost 0 bases, with 10 bases spanning the gap. The germline gives CDR1 LNHDA, CDR2 SQIVND (reference sequence). The CDR3, as DNA: TGTGCCAGTAGTATTGGACAGACGAGCACAGATACGCAGTATTTT. Translating it yields CASSIGQTSTDTQYF. The variable domain in full, completed from reference TRBV19 and TRBJ2-3, reads DGGITQSPKYLFRKEGQNVTLSCEQNLNHDAMYWYRQDPGQGLRLIYYSQIVNDFQKGDIAEGYSVSREKKESFPLTVTSAQKNPTAFYLCASSIGQTSTDTQYFGPGTRLTVL.

The chain has TRBV5-1 and TRBJ1-2; D remains ambiguous. The CDR3 runs 14 residues. The germline gives CDR1 SGHRS, CDR2 YFSETQ. Trimming cost V 2 bases and J 7 bases, with 15 bases left between them. CDR3 loop: CASSFIEGQSGYTF. CDR3 in DNA: TGCGCCAGCAGCTTTATTGAGGGTCAAAGTGGCTACACCTTC.

This clone came up once. The CDR3 is CASRDRGNARYEKLFF. DNA of the CDR3: TGTGCCAGCAGGGACAGGGGGAATGCACGGTACGAAAAACTGTTTTTT. This rearrangement joins TRBV6-6 to TRBJ1-4; 10 nucleotides line up with TRBD1. CDR1 and CDR2 (germline): MNHNY, SVGAGI (reference sequence). The length of the CDR3 is 16 residues. V lost 6 bases, J lost 8 bases, and 12 bases stayed unmatched.

The rearrangement joins TRBV30 to TRBJ2-1, with D perhaps matching TRBD2 (7 bases). V was pared by 3 bases and J by 7 bases, with 13 bases between. CDR3 size: 13 residues. Germline CDR1 and CDR2: GTSNPN and SVGIG (reference sequence). Here the CDR3 DNA reads TGTGCCTGGAGCGGGGGGCCGGGGAATGAGCAGTTCTTC. Amino acid sequence: CAWSGGPGNEQFF.

This clone showed up just once. J is TRBJ2-3 and V is TRBV6-5, with 8 nucleotides matching TRBD2. Germline V gene sequence: CDR1 MNHEY, CDR2 SVGAGI. This CDR3 region has 14 residues. Trimming cost V 6 bases and J 4 bases; bases outside gene matches: 6. Written as DNA, the CDR3 is TGTGCCAGCAGCCCTGGACTAGCCCCAGATACGCAGTATTTT. Amino acids: CASSPGLAPDTQYF.

This chain joins TRBV7-9 and TRBJ2-5; D is perhaps TRBD2 (5 bases). Trimming pared 1 base from V and 5 bases from J, leaving 11 bases between. There are 14 residues in the CDR3. The germline gives CDR1 SEHNR, CDR2 FQNEAQ (reference sequence). The CDR3 spells CASSLDWERETQYF. CDR3 DNA sequence: TGTGCCAGCAGCTTAGACTGGGAGCGGGAGACCCAGTACTTC.

The chain recombines TRBV9 with TRBJ2-1; 11 nucleotides align to TRBD2. This CDR3 has 15 amino acids. The V gene end was trimmed by 4 bases and the J gene end by 7 bases; junction bases not matched to a gene: 7. Germline V gene lookup returns CDR1 SGDLS and CDR2 YYNGEE. For the CDR3, the DNA is TGTGCCAGCAGCTCCCGACTAGCGGGGAATAATGAGCAGTTCTTC. It specifies CASSSRLAGNNEQFF.

This clone has only one observation. This rearrangement joins TRBV2 to TRBJ1-1, with TRBD1 matching over 7 bases. Germline CDR1 reads SNHLY; CDR2 reads FYNNEI. This CDR3 contains 13 residues. Trimming cost V 4 bases and J 5 bases; bases outside gene matches: 4. The CDR3 region has the DNA TGTGCCAGCAGTGGACAGGGAGGAACTGAAGCTTTCTTT. Its protein is CASSGQGGTEAFF.

The V call is TRBV30, the J call TRBJ2-1; D perhaps matches TRBD1 (5 bases). V was pared by 3 bases and J by 2 bases, with 11 bases between. Germline V gene sequence: CDR1 GTSNPN, CDR2 SVGIG (reference sequence). The length of the CDR3 is 14 residues. The CDR3 spells CAWSRDSPYNEQFF. In nucleotides, the CDR3 is TGTGCCTGGAGCCGAGACAGCCCCTACAATGAGCAGTTCTTC.

The rearrangement joins TRBV5-5 to TRBJ2-3, with D possibly TRBD2 on 5 matching bases. Germline CDR1 is SGHKS and CDR2 is YYEKEE (reference sequence). V lost 3 bases, J lost 3 bases, and 8 bases lay in between. CDR3 length equals 13 residues. The CDR3 region is CASSYRGTDTQYF. The CDR3, as DNA: TGTGCCAGCAGCTACCGCGGGACAGATACGCAGTATTTT.

The chain employs TRBV29-1 and TRBJ2-1; 10 nucleotides match TRBD2. With V trimmed by 7 bases and J by 10 bases, 10 bases remained unmatched. The CDR3 runs to 13 residues. Per the germline V gene, CDR1 is SQVTM and CDR2 is ANQGSEA. CDR3 sequence: CSAGIAGGGEQFF. CDR3 bases: TGCAGCGCGGGGATAGCGGGGGGAGGGGAGCAGTTCTTC.